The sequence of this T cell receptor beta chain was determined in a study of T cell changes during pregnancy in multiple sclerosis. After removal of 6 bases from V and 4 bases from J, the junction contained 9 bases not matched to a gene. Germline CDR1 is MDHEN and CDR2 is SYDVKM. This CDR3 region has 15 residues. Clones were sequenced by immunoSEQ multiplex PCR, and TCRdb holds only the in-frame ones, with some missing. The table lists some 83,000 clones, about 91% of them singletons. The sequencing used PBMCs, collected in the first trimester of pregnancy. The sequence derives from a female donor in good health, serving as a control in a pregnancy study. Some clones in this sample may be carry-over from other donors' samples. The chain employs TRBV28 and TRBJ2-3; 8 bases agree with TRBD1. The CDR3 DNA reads TGTGCCAGCAGCTGGACAGGGATTTTGGCAGATACGCAGTATTTT. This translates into CASSWTGILADTQYF.